What follows is one T cell receptor beta chain and its context. CDR1 is SGHVS and CDR2 is FQNEAQ in the germline V gene. V was cut by 5 bases and J by 3 bases, with 14 bases left in between. The CDR3 has 14 residues. The repertoire was sequenced with immunoSEQ multiplex PCR; TCRdb's copy has only in-frame clones and lacks some. Altogether approximately 90,000 clones are present, roughly 89% being singletons, with the ten largest covering less than 1.5%. These data come from a study of OX40 agonist ivuxolimab in advanced cancers. The overall study: Participants, approximately 83% male, averaged roughly 59 years of age, ranging from 23 to 79.

The chain uses TRBV7-8 and TRBJ2-7; the D is unclear. Source: CD4+ or CD8+ T cells sorted from blood, taken in a trial of the OX40 agonist ivuxolimab. The sequence derives from an adult with an advanced solid tumor such as melanoma, head and neck, liver or kidney cancer. For the CDR3, the DNA is TGTGCCAGCAGCGCCGGGCCTAGGTTCTACGAGCAGTACTTC. Residues: CASSAGPRFYEQYF. Based on the CDR3 plus reference TRBV7-8 and TRBJ2-7, the full variable domain is GAGVSQSPRYKVAKRGQDVALRCDPISGHVSLFWYQQALGQGPEFLTYFQNEAQLDKSGLPSDRFFAERPEGSVSTLKIQRTQQEDSAVYLCASSAGPRFYEQYFGPGTRLTVT.